One and the same sample provided the 10 T cell receptor beta chains below, sequenced in a study of OX40 agonist ivuxolimab in advanced cancers. Produced via immunoSEQ multiplex PCR; TCRdb's table is partial and in-frame only. The data show 65,000 to 95,000 clones, more than 70% seen once. Sequencing used CD4+ or CD8+ T cells sorted from blood, obtained in a trial of the OX40 agonist ivuxolimab. The receptors originated from an adult with an advanced solid tumor such as melanoma, head and neck, liver or kidney cancer.

The chain recombines TRBV9 with TRBJ1-1; 7 bases are a match to TRBD1. CDR1 is SGDLS and CDR2 is YYNGEE in the germline V gene. The CDR3 length is 13 residues. Trimming removed 3 bases from V and 1 base from J; junction bases left unmatched: 0. Written as DNA, the CDR3 is TGTGCCAGCAGCGGACAGGGGAACACTGAAGCTTTCTTT. It translates to CASSGQGNTEAFF. The complete variable domain, with remaining parts taken from reference TRBV9 and TRBJ1-1, reads DSGVTQTPKHLITATGQRVTLRCSPRSGDLSVYWYQQSLDQGLQFLIQYYNGEERAKGNILERFSAQQFPDLHSELNLSSLELGDSALYFCASSGQGNTEAFFGQGTRLTVV.

This clone occurred once. The chain has TRBV27 and TRBJ2-2; no clear D. CDR3 length: 13 amino acids. Trimming stripped 7 bases from V and 1 base from J, with 7 bases between. The germline V gene has CDR1 MNHEY and CDR2 SMNVEV (reference sequence). The CDR3 reads CASMKQNTGELFF. CDR3 sequence (DNA): TGTGCCAGCATGAAGCAGAACACCGGGGAGCTGTTTTTT.

This sequence joins TRBV12-1 and TRBJ1-2. TRBV12-1 counts as a pseudogene. The CDR3 has 16 residues. CDR3: CASSFGLGRTNYGYTF. The CDR3 DNA sequence: TGTGCCAGCAGCTTCGGCCTCGGACGGACTAACTATGGCTACACCTTC.

In this sample, this clone turned up a few times. V is TRBV5-6 and J is TRBJ1-2; D is perhaps TRBD1 (5 bases). Trimming left V 0 bases short and J 5 bases short, with 11 bases between. Germline loops: CDR1 SGHDT, CDR2 YYEEEE. There are 14 residues in the CDR3. This CDR3 reads CASSLEGDWYGYTF. Here the CDR3 DNA reads TGTGCCAGCAGCTTGGAAGGGGATTGGTATGGCTACACCTTC.

The V and J genes are TRBV28 and TRBJ2-3, with no clear D. CDR3 length: 13 residues. The germline V and J ends were trimmed by 2 bases and 0 bases, with 3 bases remaining between them. The V gene's germline CDR1 is MDHEN and CDR2 SYDVKM. The CDR3 loop is CASSLISTDTQYF. As DNA, the CDR3 is TGTGCCAGCAGTTTAATTAGCACAGATACGCAGTATTTT.

The chain has TRBV5-4 and TRBJ2-1; perhaps TRBD1 as D (6 bases). The CDR3 totals 16 residues. Trimming cost V 3 bases and J 3 bases, with 16 bases left between them. Germline CDR1 reads SGHNT; CDR2 reads YYREEE (reference sequence). CDR3 nucleotide sequence: TGTGCCAGCAGCTCGAAACGGGACACCAGCTACAATGAGCAGTTCTTC. It translates to CASSSKRDTSYNEQFF.

The J gene is TRBJ2-7, the V gene TRBV5-1; either TRBD1 or TRBD2 may supply D (5 bases each). Germline lookup yields CDR1 SGHRS and CDR2 YFSETQ. This CDR3 comprises 16 residues. V dropped 0 bases and J dropped 4 bases, with 17 bases sitting between them. The CDR3 region has the DNA TGCGCCAGCAGCTTGGGATTCGGGGACGGACGTTACGAGCAGTACTTC. Protein: CASSLGFGDGRYEQYF.

This clone was recorded once. V and J are TRBV18 and TRBJ2-5; 8 bases are a match to TRBD1. Trimming took 3 bases from V and 4 from J; bases not matched to a gene: 7. Germline-derived CDR1 and CDR2 are KGHSH and LQKENI. The CDR3 runs to 15 residues. The CDR3 sequence is CASSPIDRGGETQYF. In DNA form, the CDR3 reads TGTGCCAGCTCACCTATTGACAGGGGTGGAGAGACCCAGTACTTC.

The chain carries TRBV5-1 and TRBJ2-2; TRBD1 is a possible D gene (7 bases). The CDR3 loop spans 16 amino acids. Germline CDR1 reads SGHRS; CDR2 reads YFSETQ. V lost 2 bases, J lost 0 bases, and 11 bases lay in between. This CDR3 reads CASSLGGGANTGELFF. CDR3 in DNA: TGCGCCAGCAGCTTAGGAGGGGGCGCGAACACCGGGGAGCTGTTTTTT.

V and J are TRBV5-1 and TRBJ1-5, with a weak D call TRBD1 (6 bases). The CDR3 is made up of 13 amino acids. Deletions cut 4 bases from V and 6 bases from J, with 11 bases between. CDR1 and CDR2 from the germline V gene are SGHRS and YFSETQ. The CDR3 sequence: CASSLSQGQPQHF. The CDR3 bases are TGCGCCAGCAGCCTGTCACAGGGTCAGCCCCAGCATTTT.